The source of this TCR beta chain is a study of human T cells and chemical hapten exposure. As for the study in general: TCR yields per sample varied, mainly owing to small pooled library volume differences.

As for time point: patch test 3, about 24 weeks after DPC sensitization. Treatment meaning: therapeutic diphenylcyclopropenone sensitization with weekly scalp DPC. CDR3 size: 13 residues. V was shortened by 0 bases and J by 0 bases, with 5 bases between the two germline ends. Germline values: CDR1 SQVTM, CDR2 ANQGSEA. The library tagged each cDNA molecule with unique molecular identifiers. TCRdb fed the RACE reads into MiXCR, producing one record per CDR3 protein. The table records about 190,000 distinct CDR3 sequences, 24% of them present only once. The chain employs TRBV29-1 and TRBJ1-2, with D unresolved. Sample: whole blood, taken in connection with sensitization to the hapten diphenylcyclopropenone (DPC). This TCR derives from a woman in her thirties or forties with alopecia areata. Some clones in this sample may be carry-over from other donors' samples. CDR3 sequence reads: CSVEEISNYGYTF. DNA for the CDR3: TGCAGCGTTGAAGAGATATCTAACTATGGCTACACCTTC.